The 27 T cell receptor beta chains given below trace back to one sample, sequenced in a study of somatic mutations in cytotoxic T cells in rheumatoid arthritis. Produced via immunoSEQ multiplex PCR; TCRdb's table is partial and in-frame only. The repertoire includes approximately 33,000 clones, 70% to 85% of them detected once, and around 3% sits in the top ten. Source material: CD8+ T cells sorted from blood. These TCRs come from a man between 40 and 49 years old in good health.

V is TRBV30 and J is TRBJ2-1; a possible D gene is TRBD2 (5 bases). Per germline, CDR1 GTSNPN and CDR2 SVGIG (reference sequence). The CDR3 covers 13 residues. Trimming removed 2 bases at V and 1 base at J, with 6 bases between. This chain's CDR3 is CAWSTSSYNEQFF. CDR3 sequence (DNA): TGTGCCTGGAGTACTAGTTCCTACAATGAGCAGTTCTTC.

Only one count was recorded for this clone. This sequence joins TRBV28 and TRBJ2-7; 11 bases match TRBD1. The germline gives CDR1 MDHEN, CDR2 SYDVKM. The V and J ends lost 6 bases and 7 bases, in that order; junction bases with no gene match: 14. The CDR3 totals 16 residues. The CDR3 protein is CASRAYNGQGAEEQYF. The CDR3 region has the DNA TGTGCCAGCAGAGCGTATAATGGACAGGGGGCGGAGGAGCAGTACTTC.

The V and J genes are TRBV19 and TRBJ2-7, with 7 positions matching TRBD1. The CDR3 totals 15 residues. CDR1 is LNHDA, CDR2 SQIVND, per germline (reference sequence). The V and J ends lost 11 bases and 5 bases, in that order; junction bases with no gene match: 18. The CDR3 spells CAASSRAGGHDEQYF. Here the CDR3 DNA reads TGTGCCGCCAGTAGTCGGGCAGGGGGTCACGACGAGCAGTACTTC.

CDR3 sequence (DNA): TGCGCCAGCAGCGCTCCTGACGGAGCCCCCAAAAACATTCAGTACTTC. It yields the protein CASSAPDGAPKNIQYF. The chain joins TRBV10-2 to TRBJ2-4; D gene uncertain. V dropped 6 bases and J dropped 2 bases, with 17 bases sitting between them. The germline CDR1 and CDR2 sequences are WSHSY and SAAADI. This CDR3 is built from 16 residues.

V and J are TRBV11-2 and TRBJ2-1; no definite D call. The V gene's germline CDR1 is SGHAT and CDR2 FQNNGV. The CDR3 is 16 amino acids. Trimming removed 2 bases from V and 7 bases from J, with 18 bases in between. The CDR3 DNA reads TGTGCCAGCAGCTTACTACCAGAACAATTGGTTAATGAGCAGTTCTTC. Translation gives CASSLLPEQLVNEQFF.

The chain employs TRBV27 and TRBJ1-2; D uncertain. The CDR3 has 14 amino acids. Germline V gene lookup returns CDR1 MNHEY and CDR2 SMNVEV (reference sequence). Trimming cost V 4 bases and J 7 bases, with 16 bases left between them. CDR3: CASSSLLTASGYTF. The CDR3 DNA sequence: TGTGCCAGCAGTTCTCTCCTAACGGCCTCTGGCTACACCTTC.

The rearrangement uses TRBV7-9 and TRBJ2-7; 10 bases are shared with TRBD1. V lost 5 bases, J lost 4 bases, and 5 bases stayed unmatched. Germline V CDR1 and CDR2: SEHNR, FQNEAQ (reference sequence). The CDR3 loop spans 14 amino acids. CDR3 DNA: TGTGCCAGCAGCCCCGACAGGGGGCTGTACGAGCAGTACTTC. Protein product: CASSPDRGLYEQYF.

This clone was counted a few times. The rearrangement joins TRBV11-1 to TRBJ2-1; D may be TRBD2 (6 bases). V was pared by 5 bases and J by 0 bases, with 14 bases between. This CDR3 comprises 16 residues. Per the germline V gene, CDR1 is SGHAT and CDR2 is FQDESV (reference sequence). CDR3 loop: CASSLGSSGSYNEQFF. In DNA, the CDR3 is TGTGCCAGCAGCCTTGGTAGTAGCGGCTCCTACAATGAGCAGTTCTTC.

The chain joins TRBV30 to TRBJ1-2; D unresolved. Trimming stripped 0 bases from V and 1 base from J, with 9 bases between. The CDR3 contains 14 residues. Germline CDR1 GTSNPN, CDR2 SVGIG (reference sequence). The CDR3 reads CAWSVPRVNYGYTF. CDR3 sequence (DNA): TGTGCCTGGAGTGTACCTCGGGTTAACTATGGCTACACCTTC.

By share, this clone ranks as medium-sized. The same CDR3 arises from other DNA sequences in this sample as well. The CDR3 region is CASSPINSPLHF. Written as DNA, the CDR3 is TGTGCCAGCAGTCCAATAAATTCACCCCTCCACTTT. The chain has TRBV27 and TRBJ1-6; D unresolved. The CDR3 is 12 amino acids. Germline V gene sequence: CDR1 MNHEY, CDR2 SMNVEV (reference sequence). Trimming pared 5 bases from V and 7 bases from J, leaving 6 bases between.

V gene TRBV19 combines with J gene TRBJ2-7; TRBD2 matches 13 bases. The CDR3 is 15 residues long. Germline CDR1 reads LNHDA; CDR2 reads SQIVND (reference sequence). V gave up 5 bases and J gave up 7 bases; unmatched junction bases: 8. The CDR3 reads CASSAGLAGVREQYF. The CDR3 DNA reads as TGTGCCAGTAGTGCCGGACTAGCGGGAGTCAGGGAGCAGTACTTC.

The chain is built from TRBV28 and TRBJ2-7, with D tentatively TRBD2 (6 bases). Trimming cost V 3 bases and J 6 bases, with 15 bases left between them. Germline CDR1 MDHEN, CDR2 SYDVKM. This CDR3 is 14 amino acids long. The CDR3 region has the DNA TGTGCCAGCAGTTTCACGGGTGGCGGGGCCGAGCAGTACTTC. Amino acid sequence: CASSFTGGGAEQYF.

This clone was observed once. The J gene is TRBJ2-3, the V gene TRBV27; 13 bases align to TRBD2. Germline V gene sequence: CDR1 MNHEY, CDR2 SMNVEV (reference sequence). The CDR3 is 16 residues long. J lost 4 bases, V lost 6 bases, and 7 bases had no gene match. This CDR3 reads CASSRTSGSVADTQYF. The CDR3 DNA sequence: TGTGCCAGCAGCCGGACTAGCGGGAGTGTTGCAGATACGCAGTATTTT.

The chain employs TRBV5-4 and TRBJ1-1; D perhaps matches TRBD1 (5 bases). Trimming took 4 bases from V and 0 from J, leaving 7 bases between them. The CDR3 runs to 13 residues. Germline CDR1 and CDR2: SGHNT and YYREEE (reference sequence). The CDR3 is CASSIGVNTEAFF. CDR3 nucleotide sequence: TGTGCCAGCAGCATAGGGGTGAACACTGAAGCTTTCTTT.

The chain has TRBV1 and TRBJ1-5; the D segment call TRBD1 is taken from the table without a DNA check. TRBV1 counts as a pseudogene. This CDR3 region has 14 residues. CDR3 region: CTSSQLGANQPQHF. CDR3 DNA: TGCACCAGCAGCCAATTAGGGGCCAATCAGCCCCAGCATTTT.

This chain links TRBV29-1 with TRBJ2-7; D possibly corresponds to TRBD2 (5 bases). The CDR3 extends over 11 amino acids. Trimming removed 3 bases from V and 5 bases from J, with 8 bases in between. Germline V gene sequence: CDR1 SQVTM, CDR2 ANQGSEA. This chain's CDR3 is CSVESGNEQYF. As DNA, the CDR3 is TGCAGCGTTGAGTCCGGGAACGAGCAGTACTTC.

The V call is TRBV15, the J call TRBJ2-5, with 9 bases identical to TRBD2. CDR1 LNHNV and CDR2 YYDKDF come from the germline V gene (reference sequence). J gave up 1 base and V 0 bases, and 6 bases lay outside the gene matches. There are 17 residues in the CDR3. CDR3 sequence: CATSRDRAGGSQETQYF. DNA for the CDR3: TGTGCCACCAGCAGAGATCGCGCGGGAGGGTCCCAAGAGACCCAGTACTTC. Looking up the rest from reference TRBV15 and TRBJ2-5 gives the full variable domain: DAMVIQNPRYQVTQFGKPVTLSCSQTLNHNVMYWYQQKSSQAPKLLFHYYDKDFNNEADTPDNFQSRRPNTSFCFLDIRSPGLGDTAMYLCATSRDRAGGSQETQYFGPGTRLLVL.

The rearrangement links TRBV28 to TRBJ2-7; a possible D gene is TRBD1 (7 bases). Per germline, CDR1 MDHEN and CDR2 SYDVKM. The V and J ends lost 4 bases and 7 bases respectively, with 14 bases between them. The CDR3 covers 13 residues. The CDR3: CASSSLSGGEQYF. CDR3 coding DNA: TGTGCCAGCAGTTCCTTATCAGGGGGGGAGCAGTACTTC. Full variable domain (remainder filled in from reference TRBV28 and TRBJ2-7): DVKVTQSSRYLVKRTGEKVFLECVQDMDHENMFWYRQDPGLGLRLIYFSYDVKMKEKGDIPEGYSVSREKKERFSLILESASTNQTSMYLCASSSLSGGEQYFGPGTRLTVT.

The V gene is TRBV6-1, the J gene TRBJ2-7; D ambiguous. Trimming left V 3 bases short and J 4 bases short, with 10 bases between. Germline loops: CDR1 MNHNS, CDR2 SASEGT. The CDR3 contains 13 residues. In DNA form, the CDR3 reads TGTGCCAGCAGTGAGTGGGTAAATTACGAGCAGTACTTC. Its protein is CASSEWVNYEQYF.

The rearrangement uses TRBV27 and TRBJ2-1, with D possibly being TRBD1 (5 bases). Germline loops: CDR1 MNHEY, CDR2 SMNVEV (reference sequence). The length of the CDR3 is 12 residues. The V end lost 5 bases, the J end lost 9 bases, and 11 bases lay between the germline ends. The CDR3 spells CASSPLRGEQFF. The CDR3 nucleotides are TGTGCCAGCAGTCCCCTTAGGGGTGAGCAGTTCTTC.

This clone was seen just once. The chain has TRBV5-5 and TRBJ2-7; no firm D call. The CDR3 runs 15 residues. With 0 bases removed from V and 3 bases from J, the gap between germline ends came to 13 bases. CDR1 is SGHKS and CDR2 is YYEKEE in the germline V gene (reference sequence). As DNA, the CDR3 is TGTGCCAGCAGCTTGGTCTGGACGGAAGGCTACGAGCAGTACTTC. Its translation: CASSLVWTEGYEQYF.

This clone was counted once. V usage is TRBV5-8 and J usage is TRBJ2-6, with a tentative D call TRBD1 (6 bases). V was cut by 4 bases and J by 0 bases, with 14 bases left in between. The germline V gene encodes CDR1 SGHTS and CDR2 YDEGEE. The CDR3 runs 17 residues. This CDR3 is CASSGKVDSSGANVLTF. CDR3 sequence (DNA): TGTGCCAGCAGCGGGAAAGTGGACAGCTCTGGGGCCAACGTCCTGACTTTC.

The rearrangement links TRBV7-9 to TRBJ2-7; 9 nucleotides match TRBD2. V dropped 3 bases and J dropped 6; count of bases not matched to a gene: 6. CDR3 length: 14 amino acids. Germline CDR1 reads SEHNR; CDR2 reads FQNEAQ (reference sequence). CDR3: CASSFAGGPGEQYF. CDR3 coding DNA: TGTGCCAGCAGCTTCGCGGGAGGGCCGGGCGAGCAGTACTTC.

This chain connects TRBV27 to TRBJ2-5; D gene ambiguous. Looked up from germline, CDR1 is MNHEY and CDR2 is SMNVEV (reference sequence). The V gene lost 3 bases and the J gene lost 4 bases, with 9 bases spanning the gap. CDR3 length: 13 residues. The CDR3 protein is CASSFAVGETQYF. The DNA for the CDR3 is TGTGCCAGCAGTTTTGCGGTAGGAGAGACCCAGTACTTC.

The V call is TRBV7-9, the J call TRBJ2-3; 11 nucleotides agree with TRBD1. The CDR3 loop spans 16 amino acids. After removal of 4 bases from V and 0 bases from J, the junction contained 3 bases not matched to a gene. Germline V lookup: CDR1 SEHNR, CDR2 FQNEAQ (reference sequence). The CDR3 protein is CASSWTGGDSTDTQYF. CDR3 DNA: TGTGCCAGCAGCTGGACAGGGGGCGATAGCACAGATACGCAGTATTTT.

This clone appeared a few times. The CDR3 loop is CASSDGTGTTEAFF. The CDR3 DNA reads as TGTGCCAGCAGCGACGGGACAGGGACCACTGAAGCTTTCTTT. The chain employs TRBV9 and TRBJ1-1; TRBD1 aligns across 9 bases. The CDR3 is 14 residues long. J lost 4 bases, V lost 3 bases, and 4 bases had no gene match. Germline loops: CDR1 SGDLS, CDR2 YYNGEE.

This sequence joins TRBV15 and TRBJ1-4; no reliable D call. CDR3 length: 15 amino acids. Deletions cut 3 bases from V and 5 bases from J, with 13 bases between. The germline CDR1 and CDR2 sequences are LNHNV and YYDKDF (reference sequence). The DNA for the CDR3 is TGTGCCACCAGCAGTTTGATACAGTCGAATGAAAAACTGTTTTTT. Its protein is CATSSLIQSNEKLFF.